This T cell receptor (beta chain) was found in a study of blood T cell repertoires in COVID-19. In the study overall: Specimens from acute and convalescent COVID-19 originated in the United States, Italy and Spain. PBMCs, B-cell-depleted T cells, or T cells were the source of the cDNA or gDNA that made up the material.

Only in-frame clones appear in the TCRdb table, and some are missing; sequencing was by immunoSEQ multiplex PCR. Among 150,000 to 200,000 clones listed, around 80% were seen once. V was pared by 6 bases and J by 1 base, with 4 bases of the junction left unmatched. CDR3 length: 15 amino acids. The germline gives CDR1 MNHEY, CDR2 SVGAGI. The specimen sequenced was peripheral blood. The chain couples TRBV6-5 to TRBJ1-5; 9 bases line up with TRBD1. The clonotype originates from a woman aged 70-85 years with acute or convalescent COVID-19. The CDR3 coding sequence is TGTGCCAGCAGCCGACAGGGGGGCAGCAATCAGCCCCAGCATTTT. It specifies CASSRQGGSNQPQHF.